The rows below give T cell receptor beta chains drawn from one sample of a study of cytomegalovirus exposure and HLA in healthy donors. TCRdb's table, derived via immunoSEQ multiplex PCR, lists solely in-frame clones and lacks some. This sample has 50,000 or so clones, with about three quarters found just once. The sample taken for sequencing was PBMCs. The receptors were gathered from a man aged 18 to 29 in good health and CMV-seronegative. CDR3s include the opening cysteine and the closing phenylalanine or tryptophan. Fields, in order: D gene, clone size, J gene, V gene, CDR3 protein, CDR3 DNA. D genes are given only for firm matches. Clone size, where shown, is once, few, many, or a class for clones that have expanded.

TRBD2,.,TRBJ2-3,TRBV4-3,CASRKATSGTTDTQYF,TGCGCCAGCAGAAAAGCTACTAGCGGGACTACAGATACGCAGTATTTT
.,.,TRBJ2-5,TRBV7-2,CASSFAPGRETQYF,TGTGCCAGCAGCTTCGCGCCTGGGAGGGAGACCCAGTACTTC
TRBD1,.,TRBJ1-4,TRBV29-1,CSVQEGGRVNEKLFF,TGCAGCGTTCAAGAAGGGGGCAGGGTAAATGAAAAACTGTTTTTT
.,.,TRBJ2-7,TRBV4-3,CASSQRSSIPGLTESYEQYF,TGCGCCAGCAGCCAACGTTCCTCCATTCCGGGACTGACGGAGAGCTACGAGCAGTACTTC
TRBD1,few,TRBJ2-5,TRBV28,CASSLAGTGQETQYF,TGTGCCAGCAGCCTAGCCGGGACAGGGCAAGAGACCCAGTACTTC
.,.,TRBJ2-3,TRBV11-3,CASSLGGRDTDTQYF,TGTGCCAGCAGCTTGGGGGGGCGCGACACAGATACGCAGTATTTT
.,.,TRBJ2-7,TRBV14,CASSQEFGGGEQYF,TGTGCCAGCAGCCAAGAATTCGGGGGTGGCGAGCAGTACTTC
TRBD1,.,TRBJ1-1,TRBV20-1,CSARQGTEAFF,TGCAGTGCTCGACAGGGCACTGAAGCTTTCTTT
.,.,TRBJ2-7,TRBV6-5,CASSYSNARGYEQYF,TGTGCCAGCAGTTACTCGAATGCCAGGGGCTACGAGCAGTACTTC
.,.,TRBJ2-5,TRBV5-4,CASSLRSWTAQETQYF,TGTGCCAGCAGCTTAAGGAGCTGGACAGCGCAAGAGACCCAGTACTTC
TRBD2,.,TRBJ2-1,TRBV4-3,CASSQGGGLRYNEQFF,TGCGCCAGCAGCCAGGGCGGGGGACTACGATACAATGAGCAGTTCTTC
TRBD1,.,TRBJ2-7,TRBV7-9,CASSPSGTGRGDEQYF,TGTGCCAGCAGCCCCTCCGGGACAGGGCGGGGTGACGAGCAGTACTTC
.,few,TRBJ2-4,TRBV7-9,CASSFPGTVTKNIQYF,TGTGCCAGCAGCTTTCCGGGTACCGTCACCAAAAACATTCAGTACTTC
.,few,TRBJ2-3,TRBV4-3,CASSQSTTQTDTQYF,TGCGCCAGCAGCCAATCCACTACCCAAACAGATACGCAGTATTTT
TRBD1,.,TRBJ2-7,TRBV6-5,CASSYSSTGIYEQYF,TGTGCCAGCAGTTACTCATCGACAGGGATCTACGAGCAGTACTTC
TRBD2,.,TRBJ2-1,TRBV2,CASKPGLADNEQFF,TGTGCCAGCAAACCGGGACTAGCGGACAATGAGCAGTTCTTC
.,.,TRBJ2-7,TRBV29-1,CSVTEDYEQYF,TGCAGCGTGACAGAAGACTACGAGCAGTACTTC
TRBD1,.,TRBJ1-5,TRBV10-3,CASWTGDTQPQHF,TGTGCCAGCTGGACAGGGGATACTCAGCCCCAGCATTTT
.,.,TRBJ2-3,TRBV7-9,CASSSGGLDTQYF,TGTGCCAGCAGCTCAGGTGGGCTTGATACGCAGTATTTT
.,.,TRBJ1-5,TRBV10-3,CAISESDTNQPQHF,TGTGCCATCAGTGAGTCCGACACCAATCAGCCCCAGCATTTT
TRBD2,.,TRBJ2-1,TRBV29-1,CSVPGTSGKYNEQFF,TGCAGCGTTCCGGGGACTAGCGGAAAGTACAATGAGCAGTTCTTC
TRBD1,.,TRBJ1-5,TRBV30,CAWSVRQGDQPQHF,TGTGCCTGGAGTGTACGACAGGGGGATCAGCCCCAGCATTTT
.,.,TRBJ2-7,TRBV10-2,CASSETGFHEQYF,TGCGCCAGCAGTGAGACAGGGTTTCACGAGCAGTACTTC
.,.,TRBJ1-2,TRBV11-2,CASSSWTRPTYGYTF,TGTGCCAGCAGCTCCTGGACAAGACCGACCTATGGCTACACCTTC
TRBD1,.,TRBJ1-1,TRBV10-3,CAGGDRTNTEAFF,TGTGCCGGAGGGGACAGGACGAACACTGAAGCTTTCTTT
TRBD1,.,TRBJ1-1,TRBV29-1,CSAPGTGFYDTEAFF,TGCAGCGCCCCCGGGACAGGGTTTTACGACACTGAAGCTTTCTTT
.,.,TRBJ1-1,TRBV15,CATSRIKSVPEAFF,TGTGCCACCAGCAGAATCAAGTCGGTCCCTGAAGCTTTCTTT
.,.,TRBJ2-5,TRBV7-9,CASSLVKSGSLETQYF,TGTGCCAGCAGCTTAGTGAAGTCGGGGTCATTAGAGACCCAGTACTTC
.,.,TRBJ2-6,TRBV7-9,CASSPGDSGANVLTF,TGTGCCAGCAGTCCAGGGGACTCTGGGGCCAACGTCCTGACTTTC
.,.,TRBJ1-4,TRBV7-2,CASSFGREFEKLFF,TGTGCCAGCAGCTTTGGAAGGGAGTTCGAAAAACTGTTTTTT
.,.,TRBJ1-1,TRBV6-1,CASSSRQNTEAFF,TGTGCCAGCAGTTCACGACAGAACACTGAAGCTTTCTTT
.,few,TRBJ2-3,TRBV29-1,CSVGDSSVTDTQYF,TGCAGCGTCGGAGACAGCTCTGTCACAGATACGCAGTATTTT
TRBD2,.,TRBJ2-1,TRBV30,CAWSWTSGSYNEQFF,TGTGCCTGGAGTTGGACTAGCGGGAGTTACAATGAGCAGTTCTTC
TRBD1,once,TRBJ1-5,TRBV4-3,CASSQDRYRTGYNQPQHF,TGCGCCAGCAGCCAAGATCGGTACAGGACAGGGTACAATCAGCCCCAGCATTTT
TRBD2,few,TRBJ2-1,TRBV6-5,CASSKAGGSNEQFF,TGTGCCAGCAGTAAGGCGGGAGGCAGTAATGAGCAGTTCTTC
.,.,TRBJ1-3,TRBV7-9,CASSLAEVGNTIYF,TGTGCCAGCAGCTTAGCCGAGGTCGGAAACACCATATATTTT
.,.,TRBJ1-2,TRBV7-8,CASSSGAGYYGYTF,TGTGCCAGCAGCTCAGGGGCTGGCTACTATGGCTACACCTTC
.,few,TRBJ2-1,TRBV7-3,CASSHGISPLSEQFF,TGTGCCAGCAGCCACGGGATTAGCCCCCTGAGTGAGCAGTTCTTC
TRBD2,.,TRBJ2-3,TRBV30,CAWSVAGLASDTQYF,TGTGCCTGGAGTGTGGCGGGACTAGCCTCAGATACGCAGTATTTT
TRBD2,.,TRBJ2-1,TRBV7-9,CASSLDTSGRRNEQFF,TGTGCCAGCAGCTTAGATACCAGCGGGAGGAGGAATGAGCAGTTCTTC
.,once,TRBJ2-3,TRBV28,CASSLYGNTQYF,TGTGCCAGCAGTTTATACGGGAATACGCAGTATTTT
TRBD1,.,TRBJ2-7,TRBV5-1,CASSVQGASYEQYF,TGCGCCAGCAGTGTGCAGGGGGCCTCCTACGAGCAGTACTTC
TRBD1,.,TRBJ1-6,TRBV6-5,CASSKNRGKSSPLHF,TGTGCCAGCAGTAAGAACAGGGGTAAGAGTTCACCCCTCCACTTT
TRBD1,.,TRBJ1-5,TRBV7-2,CASSLGQAVQPQHF,TGTGCCAGCAGCCTCGGACAGGCTGTTCAGCCCCAGCATTTT
TRBD2,.,TRBJ2-1,TRBV6-5,CASSRPIPGGEQFF,TGTGCCAGCAGTCGCCCGATCCCCGGGGGGGAGCAGTTCTTC
TRBD2,.,TRBJ2-1,TRBV4-1,CASSQDSGSYNEQFF,TGCGCCAGCAGCCAAGATAGCGGGAGCTACAATGAGCAGTTCTTC
TRBD2,.,TRBJ2-3,TRBV7-2,CASSLESGKTDTQYF,TGTGCCAGCAGCTTAGAGAGCGGGAAGACAGATACGCAGTATTTT
.,few,TRBJ2-6,TRBV5-1,CASSLSFSGANVLTF,TGCGCCAGCAGCTTGAGCTTCTCTGGGGCCAACGTCCTGACTTTC
TRBD1,.,TRBJ1-6,TRBV7-9,CASETGTNSPLHF,TGTGCCAGCGAGACAGGGACTAATTCACCCCTCCACTTT
.,.,TRBJ2-7,TRBV6-1,CASSVDFGSYEQYF,TGTGCCAGCAGTGTGGACTTCGGCTCCTACGAGCAGTACTTC